This TCR beta chain appears in the sequencing data of a study of shared clonotypes between healthy human individuals. Study-wide findings and caveats: Rarefaction indicated that sorted-subset sequencing remained incomplete although depth was large.

The donors, healthy adults who were HIV-negative, had experienced no recent acute infections or vaccinations. This CDR3 has 15 amino acids. From germline, CDR1 is LNHDA and CDR2 SQIVND (reference sequence). Trimming took 11 bases from V and 1 from J; bases not matched to a gene: 8. TCRdb keeps only in-frame clones here, not all; method: immunoSEQ multiplex PCR. Among some 500,000 clones listed, less than 96% were seen once. As for this clone: Antigen specificity is unknown.

This chain connects TRBV19 to TRBJ2-1; 10 nucleotides match TRBD2. The receptor comes from a woman aged 25-40 years in good health. Specimen: naive CD4+ T cells sorted from blood. Subset here: CD45RA+ positively selected. The CDR3 DNA reads as TGTGCCCCCATCCGGACTAGCGGATCCTACAATGAGCAGTTCTTC. Translated: CAPIRTSGSYNEQFF.